These T cell receptor beta chains were read from a single sample in a study of T cell changes during pregnancy in multiple sclerosis. Sequenced by immunoSEQ multiplex PCR; TCRdb stores in-frame clones only, minus some. The sample lists roughly 58,000 clones; 92% were seen once. The sample here was CD4+ T cells from peripheral blood mononuclear cells, taken after pregnancy. The receptor set was obtained from a female donor in good health, enrolled as a control in a pregnancy study. Each CDR3 is given with its conserved first and last residue. The D gene is left open where the match is weak. The size field is filled for only some rows; it gives once, few, many or a size class.

>TRBJ1-1|16|TRBV9|NA|NA
CASSVGLEVGNTEAFF
TGTGCCAGCAGCGTAGGGTTAGAGGTAGGGAACACTGAAGCTTTCTTT
>TRBJ1-5|15|TRBV2|NA|once
CASSSELGVNQPQHF
TGTGCCAGCAGCAGCGAACTCGGGGTCAATCAGCCCCAGCATTTT
>TRBJ2-3|13|TRBV19|NA|once
CASSMAEADTQYF
TGTGCCAGTAGTATGGCAGAGGCAGATACGCAGTATTTT
>TRBJ2-5|15|TRBV27|TRBD2|NA
CASSFWRGGQETQYF
TGTGCCAGCAGTTTCTGGCGGGGGGGCCAAGAGACCCAGTACTTC
>TRBJ2-1|15|TRBV11-2|TRBD2|once
CASSSLAGGYNEQFF
TGTGCCAGCAGCTCTCTAGCGGGGGGGTACAATGAGCAGTTCTTC
>TRBJ2-7|16|TRBV18|TRBD1|once
CASSPQGTGRSGEQYF
TGTGCCAGCTCACCACAGGGGACAGGGAGGTCGGGCGAGCAGTACTTC
>TRBJ2-7|15|TRBV30|NA|NA
CAWRMRGGFSYEQYF
TGTGCCTGGAGGATGCGTGGGGGGTTCTCCTACGAGCAGTACTTC
>TRBJ2-5|14|TRBV27|NA|once
CASSRRDPPETQYF
TGTGCCAGCAGTCGGAGGGACCCCCCAGAGACCCAGTACTTC
>TRBJ1-6|13|TRBV6-1|NA|NA
CASSDPRYSPLHF
TGTGCCAGCAGTGATCCTCGGTATTCACCCCTCCACTTT
>TRBJ2-1|13|TRBV28|TRBD2|NA
CATGGAPLHEQFF
TGTGCCACCGGGGGGGCCCCACTCCATGAGCAGTTCTTC
>TRBJ1-6|17|TRBV7-8|NA|NA
CASSSSFTGGSNSPLHF
TGTGCCAGCAGCTCTTCTTTTACGGGAGGGAGTAATTCACCCCTCCACTTT
>TRBJ1-4|16|TRBV5-1|NA|once
CASSPVESGTNEKLFF
TGCGCCAGCAGCCCGGTGGAATCAGGGACTAATGAAAAACTGTTTTTT
>TRBJ1-5|19|TRBV4-3|TRBD1|NA
CASSQDLGQGVNSNQPQHF
TGCGCCAGCAGCCAAGATTTAGGACAGGGTGTGAATAGCAATCAGCCCCAGCATTTT
>TRBJ1-1|13|TRBV13|NA|NA
CASSLGEGPEAFF
TGTGCCAGCAGCTTAGGGGAGGGGCCTGAAGCTTTCTTT
>TRBJ2-1|14|TRBV7-6|NA|NA
CASSLRESNNEQFF
TGTGCCAGCAGCTTAAGGGAGTCAAACAATGAGCAGTTCTTC
>TRBJ1-1|14|TRBV7-3|NA|NA
CASSYDTSNTEAFF
TGTGCCAGCAGCTACGACACCTCGAACACTGAAGCTTTCTTT
>TRBJ1-5|14|TRBV5-5|TRBD1|NA
CATAHGTGNQPQHF
TGTGCCACCGCACACGGGACAGGAAATCAGCCCCAGCATTTT
>TRBJ2-7|18|TRBV14|NA|once
CASSQDASSGKSSYEQYF
TGTGCCAGCAGCCAAGATGCTTCGAGCGGAAAGAGCTCCTACGAGCAGTACTTC
>TRBJ1-3|13|TRBV12-5|TRBD1|NA
CASGSGQGHTIYF
TGTGCTAGTGGTTCGGGACAGGGACACACCATATATTTT
>TRBJ2-1|16|TRBV7-2|TRBD2|NA
CASSLFTRGVYNEQFF
TGTGCCAGCAGCTTATTCACCCGGGGGGTATACAATGAGCAGTTCTTC
>TRBJ1-2|13|TRBV7-3|NA|NA
CASSLRGGEGYTF
TGTGCCAGCAGCTTAAGGGGAGGGGAAGGCTACACCTTC
>TRBJ2-7|14|TRBV5-4|NA|once
CASSTTVRAYEQYF
TGTGCCAGCAGCACGACAGTCAGGGCCTACGAGCAGTACTTC
>TRBJ2-7|15|TRBV2|NA|NA
CASSEVGANSYEQYF
TGTGCCAGCAGTGAAGTGGGAGCGAATTCCTACGAGCAGTACTTC
>TRBJ2-1|15|TRBV5-1|NA|NA
CASSLGYRARGEQFF
TGCGCCAGCAGCTTGGGGTACAGGGCCCGGGGAGAGCAGTTCTTC
>TRBJ1-6|19|TRBV4-3|NA|NA
CASSLYWNGSGGWNSPLHF
TGCGCCAGCAGCCTTTACTGGAATGGGAGTGGGGGGTGGAATTCACCCCTCCACTTT
>TRBJ2-2|14|TRBV10-3|TRBD2|once
CAITGRGDTGELFF
TGTGCCATCACGGGTCGGGGGGACACCGGGGAGCTGTTTTTT
>TRBJ2-3|14|TRBV5-1|NA|once
CASSPLRLTDTQYF
TGCGCCAGCAGTCCGCTGCGGCTTACAGATACGCAGTATTTT
>TRBJ2-4|12|TRBV11-3|NA|NA
CASSLDLAIQYF
TGTGCCAGCAGCTTAGATCTCGCGATTCAGTACTTC
>TRBJ2-7|16|TRBV18|TRBD2|NA
CASSPSLAGGGYEQYF
TGTGCCAGCTCACCGTCGCTAGCGGGGGGGGGCTACGAGCAGTACTTC
>TRBJ2-2|13|TRBV27|NA|NA
CASRRRTTGELFF
TGTGCCAGCAGAAGGAGGACCACCGGGGAGCTGTTTTTT
>TRBJ2-5|11|TRBV2|NA|NA
CASKGEETQYF
TGTGCCAGCAAGGGGGAAGAGACCCAGTACTTC
>TRBJ1-6|13|TRBV6-5|NA|once
CASSYEVNSPLHF
TGTGCCAGCAGTTACGAGGTGAATTCACCCCTCCACTTT
>TRBJ1-4|16|TRBV5-1|NA|NA
CASSLWFSGTNEKLFF
TGCGCCAGCAGCTTGTGGTTTTCGGGAACTAATGAAAAACTGTTTTTT
>TRBJ2-3|16|TRBV2|TRBD2|once
CASSRLTSGVKDTQYF
TGTGCCAGCAGTCGTCTCACTAGCGGGGTAAAAGATACGCAGTATTTT
>TRBJ1-1|13|TRBV30|NA|few
CAWSRTANTEAFF
TGTGCCTGGAGTCGGACAGCTAACACTGAAGCTTTCTTT
>TRBJ1-1|14|TRBV11-2|NA|NA
CASTSLRGNTEAFF
TGTGCCAGCACCTCCCTGCGGGGGAACACTGAAGCTTTCTTT
>TRBJ1-1|14|TRBV7-8|TRBD1|NA
CASSHEGARTEAFF
TGTGCCAGCAGCCACGAGGGGGCCCGGACTGAAGCTTTCTTT
>TRBJ1-2|16|TRBV28|NA|NA
CASRDEGGLRGYGYTF
TGTGCCAGCAGGGACGAGGGAGGGCTCAGGGGCTATGGCTACACCTTC
>TRBJ1-2|15|TRBV7-2|NA|NA
CASSLAQGHGYGYTF
TGTGCCAGCAGCTTAGCTCAGGGGCACGGCTATGGCTACACCTTC
>TRBJ1-1|14|TRBV7-2|NA|NA
CASSLDWSRNEAFF
TGTGCCAGCAGCTTAGATTGGAGTCGGAATGAAGCTTTCTTT
>TRBJ2-3|14|TRBV11-2|TRBD2|NA
CASSLVGGGDTQYF
TGTGCCAGCAGCTTAGTCGGCGGGGGAGATACGCAGTATTTT
>TRBJ1-5|13|TRBV5-1|NA|NA
CASSLIVGQPQHF
TGCGCCAGCAGCTTGATAGTCGGTCAGCCCCAGCATTTT
>TRBJ2-2|16|TRBV28|NA|NA
CASSERDFRGLRELFF
TGTGCCAGCAGTGAGAGGGACTTTAGGGGCCTCCGGGAGCTGTTTTTT
>TRBJ1-4|15|TRBV7-2|TRBD1|NA
CASSLGGTGAEKLFF
TGTGCCAGCAGCTTAGGAGGGACAGGGGCCGAAAAACTGTTTTTT
>TRBJ2-7|14|TRBV5-1|NA|NA
CASSFRAGAYEQYF
TGCGCCAGCAGCTTTAGGGCAGGGGCCTACGAGCAGTACTTC